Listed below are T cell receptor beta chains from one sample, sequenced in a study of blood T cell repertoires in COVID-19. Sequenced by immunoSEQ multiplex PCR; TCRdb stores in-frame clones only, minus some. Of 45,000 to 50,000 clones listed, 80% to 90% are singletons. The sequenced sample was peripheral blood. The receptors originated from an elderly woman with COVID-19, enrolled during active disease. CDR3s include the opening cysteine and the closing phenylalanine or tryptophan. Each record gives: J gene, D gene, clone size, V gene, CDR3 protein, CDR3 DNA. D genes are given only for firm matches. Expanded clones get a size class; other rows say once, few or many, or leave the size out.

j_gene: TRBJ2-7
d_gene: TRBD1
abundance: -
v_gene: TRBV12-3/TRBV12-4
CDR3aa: CASSRQGVYEQYF
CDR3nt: TGTGCCAGCAGCCGCCAGGGGGTCTACGAGCAGTACTTC

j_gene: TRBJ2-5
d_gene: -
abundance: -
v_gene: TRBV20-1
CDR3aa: CSASVAGRETQYF
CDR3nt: TGCAGTGCTAGTGTCGCAGGCAGGGAGACCCAGTACTTC

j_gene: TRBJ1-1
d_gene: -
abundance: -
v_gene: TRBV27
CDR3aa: CASSLAQASVHEAFF
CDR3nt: TGTGCCAGCAGTTTGGCTCAGGCCTCGGTGCATGAAGCTTTCTTT

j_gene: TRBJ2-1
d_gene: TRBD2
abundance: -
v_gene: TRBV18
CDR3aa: CASSPLIPAGGNEQFF
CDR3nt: TGTGCCAGCTCACCGCTTATTCCCGCGGGGGGCAATGAGCAGTTCTTC

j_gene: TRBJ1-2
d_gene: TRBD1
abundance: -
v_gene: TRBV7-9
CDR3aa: CASSPGTGGYGYTF
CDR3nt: TGTGCCAGCAGCCCTGGGACAGGAGGATATGGCTACACCTTC

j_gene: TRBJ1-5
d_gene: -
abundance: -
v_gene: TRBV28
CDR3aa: CASVRTGTGNQPQHF
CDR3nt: TGTGCCAGCGTAAGAACAGGGACGGGCAATCAGCCCCAGCATTTT

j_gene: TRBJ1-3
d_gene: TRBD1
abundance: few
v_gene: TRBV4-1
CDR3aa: CASSQDGQGASSGNTIYF
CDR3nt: TGCGCCAGCAGCCAAGATGGACAGGGGGCAAGCTCTGGAAACACCATATATTTT

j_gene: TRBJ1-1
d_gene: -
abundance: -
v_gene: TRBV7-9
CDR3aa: CASSPTGYTEAFF
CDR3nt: TGTGCCAGCAGCCCCACAGGTTACACTGAAGCTTTCTTT

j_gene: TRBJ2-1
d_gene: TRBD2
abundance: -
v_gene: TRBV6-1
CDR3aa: CASSEALRAGGNNEQFF
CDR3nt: TGTGCCAGCAGTGAAGCGCTTCGGGCGGGGGGCAACAATGAGCAGTTCTTC

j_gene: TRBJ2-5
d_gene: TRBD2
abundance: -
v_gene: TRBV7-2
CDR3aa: CASSLGAGGETQYF
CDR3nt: TGTGCCAGCAGCTTGGGGGCGGGAGGGGAGACCCAGTACTTC

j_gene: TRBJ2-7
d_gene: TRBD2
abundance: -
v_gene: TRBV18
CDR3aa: CASSPLAGVYYEQYF
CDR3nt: TGTGCCAGCTCACCACTGGCGGGAGTCTACTACGAGCAGTACTTC

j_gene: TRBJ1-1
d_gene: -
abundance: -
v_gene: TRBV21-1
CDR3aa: CASSKGRRTENTEAFF
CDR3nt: TGTGCCAGCAGCAAAGGTCGCCGGACAGAAAATACTGAAGCTTTCTTT

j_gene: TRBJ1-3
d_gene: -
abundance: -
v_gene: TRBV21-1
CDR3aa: CASSKGGTQLGENTIYF
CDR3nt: TGTGCCAGCAGCAAAGGAGGGACACAACTCGGGGAGAACACCATATATTTT

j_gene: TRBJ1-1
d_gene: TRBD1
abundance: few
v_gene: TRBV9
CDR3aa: CASSAVTGGTEAFF
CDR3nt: TGTGCCAGCAGCGCGGTGACAGGGGGAACTGAAGCTTTCTTT

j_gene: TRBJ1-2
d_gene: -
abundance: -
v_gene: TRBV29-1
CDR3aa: CSVEDRTLQPNYGYTF
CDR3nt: TGCAGCGTTGAAGATCGAACCCTACAGCCAAACTATGGCTACACCTTC

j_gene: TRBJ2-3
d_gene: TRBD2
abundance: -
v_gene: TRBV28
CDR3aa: CASSKLAGVTDTQYF
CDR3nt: TGTGCCAGCAGCAAGCTAGCGGGAGTGACTGATACGCAGTATTTT

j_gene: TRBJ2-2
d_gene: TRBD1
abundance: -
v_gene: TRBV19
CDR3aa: CASSLTGATGELFF
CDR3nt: TGTGCCAGTAGTCTAACAGGGGCCACCGGGGAGCTGTTTTTT

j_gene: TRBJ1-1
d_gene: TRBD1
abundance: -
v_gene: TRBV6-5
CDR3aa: CASSYDRANTEAFF
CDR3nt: TGTGCCAGCAGTTACGACAGGGCGAACACTGAAGCTTTCTTT

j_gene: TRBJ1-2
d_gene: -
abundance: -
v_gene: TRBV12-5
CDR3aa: CASGLVRDTSNYGYTF
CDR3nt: TGTGCTAGTGGTTTGGTACGGGACACGTCGAACTATGGCTACACCTTC

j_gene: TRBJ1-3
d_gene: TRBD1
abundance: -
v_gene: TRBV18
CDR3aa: CASSPGTGPGNTIYF
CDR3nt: TGTGCCAGCTCTCCCGGGACAGGGCCCGGAAACACCATATATTTT

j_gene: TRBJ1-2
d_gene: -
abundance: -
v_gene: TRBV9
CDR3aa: CASSANVGDYGYTF
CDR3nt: TGTGCCAGCAGCGCGAACGTTGGAGATTATGGCTACACCTTC

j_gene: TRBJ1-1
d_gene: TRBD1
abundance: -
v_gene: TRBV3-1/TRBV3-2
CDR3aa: CASTPQGVRTEAFF
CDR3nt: TGTGCCAGCACCCCACAGGGGGTAAGGACTGAAGCTTTCTTT

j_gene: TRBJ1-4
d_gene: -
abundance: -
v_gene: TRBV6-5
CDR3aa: CASSYSSGGANEKLFF
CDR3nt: TGTGCCAGCAGTTACTCCAGTGGGGGGGCTAATGAAAAACTGTTTTTT

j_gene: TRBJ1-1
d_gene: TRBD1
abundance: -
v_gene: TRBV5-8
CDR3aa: CASSREQGAGTEAFF
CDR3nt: TGTGCCAGCAGCCGGGAGCAGGGGGCAGGAACTGAAGCTTTCTTT

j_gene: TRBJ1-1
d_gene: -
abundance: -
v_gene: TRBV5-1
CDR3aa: CASSLQGNTEAFF
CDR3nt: TGCGCCAGCAGCTTACAGGGGAACACTGAAGCTTTCTTT

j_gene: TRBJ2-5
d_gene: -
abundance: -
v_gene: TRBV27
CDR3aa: CASSFRGGETQYF
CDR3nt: TGTGCCAGCAGTTTCAGGGGAGGGGAGACCCAGTACTTC

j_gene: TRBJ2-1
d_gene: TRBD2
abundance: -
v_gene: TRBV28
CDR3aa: CASRPASGTPLLLNYNEQFF
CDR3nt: TGTGCCAGCAGACCCGCTAGCGGGACTCCCCTCCTGTTGAATTACAATGAGCAGTTCTTC

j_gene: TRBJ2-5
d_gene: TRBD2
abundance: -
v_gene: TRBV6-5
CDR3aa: CASSTAGGGETQYF
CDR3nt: TGTGCCAGCAGTACGGCGGGGGGGGGAGAGACCCAGTACTTC

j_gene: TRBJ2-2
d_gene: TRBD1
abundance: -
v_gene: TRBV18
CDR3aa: CASSRRQGNTGELFF
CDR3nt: TGTGCCAGCTCACGTCGACAGGGGAACACCGGGGAGCTGTTTTTT

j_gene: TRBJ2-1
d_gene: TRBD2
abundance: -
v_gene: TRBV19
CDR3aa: CASTMGGGSSYNEQFF
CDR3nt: TGTGCCAGTACCATGGGGGGGGGAAGCTCCTACAATGAGCAGTTCTTC

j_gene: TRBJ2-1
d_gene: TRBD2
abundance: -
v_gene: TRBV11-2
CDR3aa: CASSPGLAGGPTEQFF
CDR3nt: TGTGCCAGCAGCCCGGGACTAGCGGGAGGGCCCACAGAGCAGTTCTTC

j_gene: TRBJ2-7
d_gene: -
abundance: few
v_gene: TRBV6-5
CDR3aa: CASQGPYEQYF
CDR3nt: TGTGCCAGCCAGGGCCCCTACGAGCAGTACTTC

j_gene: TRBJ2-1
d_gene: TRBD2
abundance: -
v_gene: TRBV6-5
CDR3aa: CASLWGTSGQGEQFF
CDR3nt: TGTGCCAGCCTTTGGGGGACTAGCGGCCAGGGTGAGCAGTTCTTC

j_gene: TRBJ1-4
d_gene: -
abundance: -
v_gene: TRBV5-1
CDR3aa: CASSGQIDNNEKLFF
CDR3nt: TGCGCCAGCAGTGGACAGATAGATAATAATGAAAAACTGTTTTTT

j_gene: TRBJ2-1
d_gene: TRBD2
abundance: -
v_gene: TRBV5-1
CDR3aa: CASTSSGYYNEQFF
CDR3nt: TGCGCCAGCACTTCTAGCGGGTACTACAATGAGCAGTTCTTC

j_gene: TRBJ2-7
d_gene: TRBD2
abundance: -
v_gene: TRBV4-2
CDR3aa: CASSLRLAGSYEQYF
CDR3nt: TGTGCCAGCAGCCTCCGACTAGCGGGTTCCTACGAGCAGTACTTC

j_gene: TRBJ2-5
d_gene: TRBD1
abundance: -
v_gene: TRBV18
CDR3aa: CASSPGQAETQYF
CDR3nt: TGTGCCAGCTCACCCGGACAGGCGGAGACCCAGTACTTC

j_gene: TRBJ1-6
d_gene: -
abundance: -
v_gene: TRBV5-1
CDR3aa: CASSFNNLSGSPLHF
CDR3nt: TGCGCCAGCAGCTTTAATAATTTGTCGGGTTCACCCCTCCACTTT

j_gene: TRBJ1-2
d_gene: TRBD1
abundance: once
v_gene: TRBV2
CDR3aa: CASRDRGFDTF
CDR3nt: TGTGCCAGCAGGGACAGGGGGTTTGACACCTTC

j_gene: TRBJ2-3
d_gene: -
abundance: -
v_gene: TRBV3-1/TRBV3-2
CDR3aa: CASSQVGAGSGLWQYF
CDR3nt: TGTGCCAGCAGCCAAGTTGGGGCCGGTTCTGGCCTTTGGCAGTATTTT

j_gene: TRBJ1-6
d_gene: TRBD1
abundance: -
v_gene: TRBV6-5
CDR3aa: CASRGQDRENSPLHF
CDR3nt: TGTGCCAGCAGGGGGCAAGACAGGGAGAATTCACCCCTCCACTTT

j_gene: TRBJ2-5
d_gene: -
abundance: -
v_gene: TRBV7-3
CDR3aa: CASSRGTRKETQYF
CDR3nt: TGTGCCAGCAGCCGCGGGACCCGCAAAGAGACCCAGTACTTC

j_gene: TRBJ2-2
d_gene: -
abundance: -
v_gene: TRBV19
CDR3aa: CASSTTWGAGELFF
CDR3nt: TGTGCCAGTAGTACGACGTGGGGCGCCGGGGAGCTGTTTTTT

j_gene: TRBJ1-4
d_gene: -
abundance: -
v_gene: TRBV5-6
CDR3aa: CASSFAAAGEEKLFF
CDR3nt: TGTGCCAGCAGCTTCGCAGCAGCAGGGGAAGAAAAACTGTTTTTT

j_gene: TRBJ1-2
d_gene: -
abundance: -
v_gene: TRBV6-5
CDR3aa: CASRSLGALYGYTF
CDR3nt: TGTGCCAGCAGGTCCTTGGGGGCCCTATATGGCTACACCTTC